One and the same sample provided the 15 T cell receptor beta chains below, sequenced in a study of read filtering for tumor transcriptome and immune sequencing. Molecular barcoded adaptors covering alpha/delta and beta/gamma chains were used on roughly 400 ng RNA. TCRdb reanalysed the reads using MiXCR and keeps one entry per CDR3 protein. Of tens of thousands of distinct CDR3 sequences listed, roughly 20% are singletons. Sequenced material: a population of CD138-negative cells sorted from bone marrow. These receptors all come from a donor over 35 with multiple myeloma.

This clonotype was seen many times. The CDR3 is CSASSRARDRTLLATYEQYF. The CDR3 bases are TGCAGTGCTAGTTCAAGAGCCCGGGACAGGACTCTCTTAGCTACCTACGAGCAGTACTTC. The V and J genes are TRBV20-1 and TRBJ2-7; 8 bases fit TRBD1. This CDR3 contains 20 residues. Germline V gene sequence: CDR1 DFQATT, CDR2 SNEGSKA (reference sequence). With 3 bases clipped from V and 2 bases from J, the junction kept 24 bases outside the gene matches.

This clonotype was found many times. This chain links TRBV7-6 with TRBJ2-1; no clear D. V dropped 5 bases and J dropped 7 bases, with 15 bases sitting between them. This CDR3 region has 14 residues. The germline V gene has CDR1 SGHVS and CDR2 FNYEAQ. The CDR3 DNA reads as TGTGCCAGCAGCATCGGACCTGATTTTAATGAGCAGTTCTTC. Amino acid sequence: CASSIGPDFNEQFF.

A word on this clonotype: Its ends do not fully match the called genes, so a read error is possible. V and J are TRBV28 and TRBJ2-2, with D unresolved. Germline V gene data show CDR1 as MDHEN and CDR2 as SYDVKM. The CDR3 sequence is 13 residues long. This CDR3 is CASSERNTGELFF. The CDR3 nucleotides read TGCGCCAGCAGTGAACGGAACACCGGGGAGCTGTTTTTT.

The chain has TRBV29-1 and TRBJ2-2; D is uncertain. This CDR3 region has 13 residues. V lost 0 bases, J lost 6 bases, and 8 bases lay in between. Germline V gene lookup returns CDR1 SQVTM and CDR2 ANQGSEA. CDR3 in amino acids: CSVEDRIPGELFF. The DNA of the CDR3 is TGCAGCGTTGAAGATCGGATCCCCGGGGAGCTGTTTTTT.

This clonotype was detected ten times or more. This chain links TRBV10-3 with TRBJ1-1, with unresolved D. The V gene's germline CDR1 is ENHRY and CDR2 SYGVKD. The length of the CDR3 is 12 residues. V was clipped by 4 bases and J by 0 bases, with 3 bases between them. CDR3 region: CAISAVNTEAFF. CDR3 bases: TGTGCCATCAGTGCAGTGAACACTGAAGCTTTCTTT.

A note on this clonotype: A much larger clonotype is one base distant, so this may be a read error. The chain combines TRBV19 with TRBJ1-2; 10 nucleotides agree with TRBD1. The trim removed 6 bases at V and 3 bases at J, leaving 4 bases unmatched. The CDR3 contains 14 residues. CDR1 is LNHDA and CDR2 is SQIVND in the germline V gene (reference sequence). CDR3 residues: CASRAGQGDYGYTF. The CDR3, as DNA: TGTGCCAGTAGGGCTGGACAGGGGGACTATGGCTACACCTTC.

Ten or more counts support this clonotype. This chain uses TRBV28 with TRBJ1-1, with D perhaps TRBD1 (6 bases). Trimming took off 4 bases at V and 3 bases at J, with 12 bases between the two ends. There are 14 residues in the CDR3. Germline V CDR1 and CDR2: MDHEN, SYDVKM. CDR3: CASSWGQGDTEAFF. The CDR3 DNA sequence: TGTGCCAGCAGTTGGGGGCAGGGTGACACTGAAGCTTTCTTT.

The table lists this clonotype with many counts. The rearrangement joins TRBV28 to TRBJ2-1; maybe TRBD2 (5 bases). Looked up from germline, CDR1 is MDHEN and CDR2 is SYDVKM. The V end was cut by 4 bases, the J end by 12 bases, with 16 bases between. The CDR3 contains 13 residues. The CDR3 spells CASSSPTRRVQFF. The CDR3 nucleotides are TGTGCCAGCAGTTCCCCTACTAGAAGGGTGCAGTTCTTC.

CDR3 amino acids: CSAKPQPRGSQYF. The CDR3 DNA follows: TGCAGTGCAAAGCCACAGCCGAGGGGCTCGCAGTATTTT. The chain couples TRBV20-1 to TRBJ2-3; tentatively, D is TRBD1 or TRBD2 (5 bases each). This CDR3 has 13 residues. Germline CDR1 reads DFQATT; CDR2 reads SNEGSKA (reference sequence). V dropped 6 bases and J dropped 10 bases, with 20 bases sitting between them.

In its sample, this clonotype was seen a few times. The rearrangement uses TRBV11-2 and TRBJ1-4; D may be TRBD1 (6 bases). V was pared by 4 bases and J by 7 bases, with 16 bases between. The CDR3 runs 15 residues. CDR1 is SGHAT and CDR2 is FQNNGV in the germline V gene. CDR3 protein: CASSSLEGVGEKLFF. The DNA for the CDR3 is TGTGCCAGCAGCTCGCTGGAGGGGGTTGGTGAAAAACTGTTTTTT.

J is TRBJ1-1 and V is TRBV30, with no clear D. Germline CDR1 reads GTSNPN; CDR2 reads SVGIG (reference sequence). The CDR3 is 14 amino acids. The V gene lost 1 base and the J gene lost 10 bases, with 19 bases spanning the gap. CDR3 DNA: TGTGCCTGGAGTGAGCTGCGTTTTGGCCCTGTAGCTTTCTTT. Translating gives CAWSELRFGPVAFF.

This clonotype was recorded many times. This sequence joins TRBV5-1 and TRBJ2-3; D unresolved. Trimming shortened V by 0 bases and J by 6 bases, and 11 bases separated the two germline ends. The CDR3 runs to 14 residues. Germline V gene data show CDR1 as SGHRS and CDR2 as YFSETQ. This chain's CDR3 is CASSLDAVGDTQYF. The CDR3 DNA reads TGCGCCAGCAGCTTGGACGCGGTTGGGGATACGCAGTATTTT.

This clonotype was detected only a few times. V usage is TRBV5-1 and J usage is TRBJ2-5; D is perhaps TRBD2 (5 bases). V was cut by 2 bases and J by 0 bases, with 11 bases left in between. The CDR3 consists of 15 residues. The V gene's germline CDR1 is SGHRS and CDR2 YFSETQ. This CDR3 reads CASSFSSGNQETQYF. The CDR3 nucleotides are TGCGCCAGCAGCTTTTCGTCCGGGAACCAAGAGACCCAGTACTTC.

About this clonotype itself: One junction end disagrees with the germline gene, perhaps due to a read error. The chain recombines TRBV7-8 with TRBJ2-7, with unresolved D. Germline CDR1 and CDR2: SGHVS and FQNEAQ. The CDR3 length is 12 residues. CDR3 region: CASSLVTYEQNF. CDR3 coding DNA: TGTGCCAGCAGCTTAGTGACCTACGAGCAGAACTTC.

Remarks on this clonotype: With a much larger clone just one base away, this may be a read error. This sequence joins TRBV20-1 and TRBJ2-7, with D perhaps assigned TRBD1 or TRBD2 (5 bases each). CDR3 length: 14 residues. The germline gives CDR1 DFQATT, CDR2 SNEGSKA (reference sequence). The CDR3 is CSAGDWGPGTEQYF. In DNA form, the CDR3 reads TGCAGTGCTGGAGATTGGGGACCCGGTACCGAGCAGTACTTC.